This T cell receptor (beta chain) was captured by sequencing in a study of cytomegalovirus exposure and HLA in healthy donors. The wider study: Of fewer than 450 genotyped donors, 81% clustered with self-reported Caucasian donors. Study-wide results and limits: In a later analysis, V- and J-gene trimming of beta chains associated with a DCLRE1C missense variant, replicated independently.

It was with 60 Vbeta and 13 Jbeta primers that the PCR ran. Produced via immunoSEQ multiplex PCR; TCRdb's table is partial and in-frame only. In the table there are 80,000 to 90,000 clones, 75% of which are singletons. In regard to this clone: Antigen unknown.

CDR1 is WSHSY, CDR2 SAAADI, per germline. V was clipped by 0 bases and J by 9 bases, with 12 bases between them. The CDR3 sequence is 14 residues long. What was sequenced was PBMCs. The sequence derives from a man in his forties in good health and CMV-seronegative. The rearrangement uses TRBV10-2 and TRBJ1-5, with D maybe TRBD1 (5 bases). Here the CDR3 reads CASSESGGKGPQHF. For the CDR3, the DNA is TGCGCCAGCAGTGAGTCTGGGGGGAAGGGGCCCCAGCATTTT.